This TCR beta chain was sequenced in a study of beta chain features in type 1 diabetes. This clone occurred a few times. Its antigen is unidentified. Whole-study results and caveats: TCRB repertoires of naive, central memory and Treg cells appeared more similar among patients than among healthy donors. In all four CD4+ subsets, TCRB CDR3 length was significantly, moderately reduced in type 1 diabetes. Type 1 diabetes patients had fewer VDJ junction insertions and more deletions.

Germline-derived CDR1 and CDR2 are SGHNT and YYREEE (reference sequence). This CDR3 comprises 16 residues. Between the trimmed V and J ends, which lost 0 bases and 0 bases, there was a span of 7 bases. Sequenced material consisted of expressed TCRB transcripts (all of the isolated RNA was reverse transcribed). The table came from immunoSEQ multiplex PCR; TCRdb's copy has only in-frame clones and leaves some out. In the table there are about 660,000 clones, about 14% of which are singletons. This receptor was identified in a man in his late teens or twenties with type 1 diabetes. The chain has TRBV5-4 and TRBJ2-6; D gene unclear. Sequenced: naive CD4+ T cells from blood. CDR3 loop: CASSLVAASGANVLTF. In DNA form, the CDR3 reads TGTGCCAGCAGCTTGGTAGCAGCCTCTGGGGCCAACGTCCTGACTTTC.